This T cell receptor (beta chain) emerged from a study of blood T cells in healthy people across ages (dated by TCRdb to the mid-2010s). Turning to the overall study: Template switching captured roughly one uniquely barcoded TCR beta cDNA molecule per two T cells in model experiments. To track age-related changes in TCR beta repertoire diversity, the study relied on deep sequencing normalized with unique cDNA molecular identifiers. The donors were split into four age groups: young (average around 15 years), middle-aged (39), aged (more than 60) and long-lived (approximately 80). To avoid experimental bias, donors of different ages were distributed randomly across sequencing lanes. For two donors (one aged 18 to 30 and one aged 80 or older), the study analyzed two additional independent replicas of 1 million unique cDNA reads from the same blood draw.

The library was generated by 5' RACE. Sequencing relied on an Illumina HiSeq 2500. A second about 7 to 11 cycle PCR used a sample-barcoded 5' primer and a J-beta primer mix. A unique molecular identifier was introduced onto each TCR beta cDNA molecule by a template-switch 5' adaptor carrying 12 random nucleotides. Each sample yielded at least 2.5 million CDR3-containing paired-end reads. All of the RNA was converted into first-strand cDNA using the Mint cDNA synthesis kit, with a TRBC-specific oligonucleotide serving as the primer. Following uracil-DNA glycosylase treatment, all cDNA underwent a first 18-cycle PCR with the universal primers M1SS and BC2_uni_R. The original methods were these. Each sample was normalized by randomly selecting 1 million high-quality reads, each carrying a distinct molecular identifier. Instead of being binned into consensus sequences, reads with shared molecular identifiers were discarded. CDR3 identification, clonotype clustering and error correction used MiTCR with a Q25 quality threshold and the strictest error-elimination algorithm. A nonparametric unseen species model with Euler transformation was used to estimate a lower bound on total TCR beta diversity. The public reads were reanalyzed by TCRdb: fastp trimming at Q25, MiXCR alignment, in-frame beta chains only. Here each entry gathers all rows of one CDR3 protein and keeps the most common genes and DNA. The V and J calls were determined by TCRdb, not by the authors. This sample holds 630,000 or so distinct CDR3 sequences; approximately 29% were observed only once. The leading ten clones occupy about 16% of the sample.

In its sample, this clonotype was seen a few times. The clone's antigen remains unknown. Per-nucleotide qualities are absent, and no much larger clonotype sits a single base away. General findings and caveats noted by the study authors: Since profiling was done on bulk unsorted PBMCs, naive and antigen-experienced compartments could not be conclusively compared. Observed TCR beta diversity per million T cells fell roughly linearly with age, and a significant reduction was already apparent by age around 40. Because donor CMV infection status was unknown, age-related changes in expanded clonotypes were potentially confounded. Estimates of total diversity based on one million sequenced T cells were considered lower bounds and underestimates. Observed TCR beta diversity correlated strongly with the percentage of naive T cells measured by flow cytometry. Compared with the aged group, more naive CD4+ T cells, fewer expanded clones and increased TCR diversity were shown by the long-lived group, suggesting age selection.

The donors were around 39 Caucasian individuals from Russia, aged roughly 6 to 100 years, who were systemically healthy. Approximately 9 milliliters of peripheral blood were collected from each donor into EDTA-treated Vacutainer tubes. Ficoll-Paque density-gradient centrifugation was used to isolate PBMCs, with at least 6 million obtained per sample. Total RNA was extracted from PBMCs with Trizol reagent, with at least 5 micrograms obtained per sample. For every donor, flow cytometry on a PBMC aliquot measured the percentage of naive CD45RAhigh/CD27high T cells. The germline V gene (reference sequence) specifies DFQATT as CDR1 and SNEGSKA as CDR2. Between the V and J ends, shortened by 0 bases and 4 bases respectively, the junction contains 10 bases. Including cysteine and phenylalanine, the CDR3 has 15 amino acids. The retained sequence is limited to the CDR3, 45 bases, with the frame set at the first base.

Sequencing was carried out using blood. The rearrangement joined TRBV20-1 to TRBJ1-6; the D gene cannot be named for sure. The sequence came from a woman older than 75 in good health. Donor details come from another sample of the same person, matched by shared clones. DNA sequence: TGCAGTGCTAGAGAAGGTGTGGGGTATAATTCACCCCTCCACTTT. This translates into CSAREGVGYNSPLHF.